Each of the 20 T cell receptor beta chains below was sequenced from the same sample in a study of blood T cells in healthy people across ages. The use of a sample-barcoded 5' primer and a J-beta primer mix characterized a second PCR of about 7 to 12 cycles. TCRdb itself ran the 5' RACE reads through MiXCR, one entry per CDR3 protein. This table has 1.5 million to 2 million distinct CDR3 sequences, about 32% appearing once. The sample taken for sequencing was blood. The receptors shown here come from a woman in her 30s in good health.

Only a few counts were recorded for this clonotype. The chain combines TRBV29-1 with TRBJ2-3; the match to TRBD2 covers 8 bases. With 4 bases clipped from V and 9 bases from J, the junction kept 6 bases outside the gene matches. The length of the CDR3 is 12 residues. Germline V gives CDR1 SQVTM, CDR2 ANQGSEA. The CDR3 sequence is CSVGPGGETQYF. DNA of the CDR3: TGCAGCGTTGGCCCCGGGGGGGAAACGCAGTATTTT.

The V gene is TRBV13, the J gene TRBJ2-7; 7 bases map to TRBD2. The junction had 19 bases not matched to a gene; V was cut back by 3 bases and J by 5 bases. The CDR3 is 18 residues long. Germline V gene data show CDR1 as PRHDT and CDR2 as FYEKMQ (reference sequence). The CDR3 is CASSFVSNPGEGPNEQYF. CDR3 sequence (DNA): TGTGCCAGCAGCTTCGTATCCAACCCTGGGGAGGGCCCGAACGAGCAGTACTTC.

The chain uses TRBV7-9 and TRBJ2-1, with no clear D. V shed 1 base and J shed 2 bases, with 9 bases lying between them. Germline CDR1 SEHNR, CDR2 FQNEAQ (reference sequence). The CDR3 runs 15 residues. CDR3 in amino acids: CASSLEAFAYNEQFF. CDR3 sequence (DNA): TGTGCCAGCAGCTTAGAGGCTTTTGCCTACAATGAGCAGTTCTTC.

A few counts support this clonotype. The CDR3 region is CASSQVGRGQANYGYTF. The DNA of the CDR3 is TGTGCCAGCAGCCAAGTGGGCAGGGGCCAAGCTAACTATGGCTACACCTTC. The V call is TRBV4-2, the J call TRBJ1-2; D may be TRBD1 (6 bases). There are 17 residues in the CDR3. Trimming removed 1 base at V and 0 bases at J, with 15 bases between. Germline CDR1 is LGHNA and CDR2 is YNFKEQ.

The CDR3 bases are TGCGCCAGCAGCCCGATAAACGGGCGGGGGCTTGATACGCAGTATTTT. This encodes CASSPINGRGLDTQYF. The chain couples TRBV4-1 to TRBJ2-3, with D maybe TRBD2 (7 bases). V gave up 4 bases and J gave up 6 bases, with 20 bases separating them. Germline assignment: CDR1 MGHRA and CDR2 YSYEKL. The CDR3 extends over 16 amino acids.

The V gene is TRBV3-1, the J gene TRBJ1-5, with D hard to call. The germline gives CDR1 LGHDT, CDR2 YNNKEL (reference sequence). V was clipped by 1 base and J by 10 bases, with 11 bases between them. This CDR3 contains 13 residues. The CDR3 DNA reads as TGTGCCAGCAGCCAAGCAGGAGAACAACCCCAGCATTTT. Its protein is CASSQAGEQPQHF.

This clonotype came up a few times. The chain couples TRBV6-1 to TRBJ2-1; D is perhaps TRBD1 or TRBD2 (5 bases each). The CDR3 is made up of 16 amino acids. The germline gives CDR1 MNHNS, CDR2 SASEGT. The germline V and J ends were trimmed by 2 bases and 6 bases, with 17 bases remaining between them. As DNA, the CDR3 is TGTGCCAGCAGTGAACTAGAACGGGGCAGCATCAATGAGCAGTTCTTC. Its translation: CASSELERGSINEQFF.

The V call is TRBV5-6, the J call TRBJ2-7, with 8 positions matching TRBD2. The CDR3 is 14 amino acids. The germline V gene encodes CDR1 SGHDT and CDR2 YYEEEE. Trimming at V came to 4 bases and at J to 5 bases, leaving 8 bases not matched to a gene. The CDR3 reads CASSVLGGADEQYF. Written as DNA, the CDR3 is TGTGCCAGCAGCGTCCTCGGGGGGGCGGACGAGCAGTACTTC.

The sample holds many counts of this clonotype. The rearrangement uses TRBV12-3 or TRBV12-4 and TRBJ2-7; the match to TRBD1 covers 9 bases. The J segment lost 4 bases and the V segment lost 7 bases, leaving 11 bases of the junction unmatched. The CDR3 runs to 15 residues. CDR3 in DNA: TGTGCCAGCACCACTTTGGGACAGGGAGGTTACGAGCAGTACTTC. Amino acid sequence: CASTTLGQGGYEQYF.

This clonotype was seen more than once but under ten times. V is TRBV4-1 and J is TRBJ1-4; perhaps TRBD1 as D (5 bases). CDR1 is MGHRA and CDR2 is YSYEKL in the germline V gene. V lost 3 bases to trimming and J lost 5 bases, with 16 bases between them. There are 16 residues in the CDR3. The CDR3 nucleotides are TGCGCCAGCAGCCAGTTGCTCTCAGGGTTAAATGAAAAACTGTTTTTT. This gives the protein CASSQLLSGLNEKLFF.

This clonotype was detected a few times. The chain uses TRBV7-6 and TRBJ1-4; D remains ambiguous. The ends were cut back, 4 bases at V and 11 bases at J, with 8 bases in the middle. Per germline, CDR1 SGHVS and CDR2 FNYEAQ. The CDR3 is 11 residues long. The CDR3 nucleotides are TGTGCCAGCAGCTCTCACGGGAAACTGTTTTTT. It is translated as CASSSHGKLFF.

The V gene is TRBV15, the J gene TRBJ1-1; no clear D. Trimming left V 5 bases short and J 6 bases short, with 13 bases between. CDR1 LNHNV and CDR2 YYDKDF come from the germline V gene (reference sequence). The length of the CDR3 is 13 residues. The CDR3 spells CATSLERFSEAFF. The CDR3 nucleotides are TGTGCCACCAGCCTGGAGAGGTTTTCTGAAGCTTTCTTT.

This chain links TRBV29-1 with TRBJ2-7; TRBD2 might be the D (5 bases). V dropped 4 bases and J dropped 1 base, with 17 bases sitting between them. CDR3 length equals 15 residues. Germline CDR1 and CDR2: SQVTM and ANQGSEA. Written as DNA, the CDR3 is TGCAGCGTTGGTCTAGCAGGCATATCTTCCTACGAGCAGTACTTC. It codes for CSVGLAGISSYEQYF.

This clonotype appeared a few times. The chain recombines TRBV20-1 with TRBJ2-5; 7 nucleotides agree with TRBD1. V gave up 1 base and J gave up 2 bases; unmatched junction bases: 4. Germline-derived CDR1 and CDR2 are DFQATT and SNEGSKA (reference sequence). This CDR3 is 14 amino acids long. CDR3 sequence (DNA): TGCAGTGCTAGAGTCGCCAGGGGGCAAGAGACCCAGTACTTC. This codes for CSARVARGQETQYF.

Only a few counts were recorded for this clonotype. The rearrangement joins TRBV20-1 to TRBJ2-1; 11 nucleotides align to TRBD2. This CDR3 contains 14 residues. The V gene's germline CDR1 is DFQATT and CDR2 SNEGSKA (reference sequence). The CDR3 is CTTLAGGNYNEQFF. CDR3 bases: TGCACCACCTTAGCGGGGGGGAATTACAATGAGCAGTTCTTC.

V usage is TRBV15 and J usage is TRBJ2-7, with D tentatively TRBD1 (5 bases). With 3 bases removed from V and 3 bases from J, the gap between germline ends came to 18 bases. The CDR3 is 16 residues long. CDR1 and CDR2 from the germline V gene are LNHNV and YYDKDF (reference sequence). For the CDR3, the DNA is TGTGCCACCAGCAGGGTTGACAGTGCTCTACTCTACGAGCAGTACTTC. Translation: CATSRVDSALLYEQYF. The full variable domain, its missing parts supplied by reference TRBV15 and TRBJ2-7, is DAMVIQNPRYQVTQFGKPVTLSCSQTLNHNVMYWYQQKSSQAPKLLFHYYDKDFNNEADTPDNFQSRRPNTSFCFLDIRSPGLGDTAMYLCATSRVDSALLYEQYFGPGTRLTVT.

Notes on this clonotype: A read error may produce the germline difference seen at one junction end. The chain carries TRBV4-1 and TRBJ2-1; 7 bases agree with TRBD2. Germline CDR1 reads MGHRA; CDR2 reads YSYEKL. The CDR3 is 17 amino acids. For the CDR3, the DNA is TGCGCCAGCAGCCAAATGCCGCTAGCGGCCTCCTCCAATGAGCAGTTCTTC. Translating gives CASSQMPLAASSNEQFF.

This clonotype was seen ten or more times. The V call is TRBV9, the J call TRBJ2-5; D is possibly TRBD1 (7 bases). V gave up 0 bases and J gave up 4 bases, with 10 bases separating them. Germline loops: CDR1 SGDLS, CDR2 YYNGEE. The CDR3 runs 14 residues. The CDR3 DNA follows: TGTGCCAGCAGCGTAGGTCAGGGGGGAGAGACCCAGTACTTC. Amino acids: CASSVGQGGETQYF.

The genes are TRBV6-5 and TRBJ2-5; 9 bases agree with TRBD1. The CDR3 contains 13 residues. V lost 6 bases and J lost 11; bases outside the gene matches: 10. CDR1 MNHEY and CDR2 SVGAGI come from the germline V gene. The CDR3 DNA sequence: TGTGCCAGCAGCCGGGACAGGGAATCGTTTCAGTACTTC. Its protein is CASSRDRESFQYF.

J is TRBJ1-1 and V is TRBV10-3; TRBD1 aligns across 8 bases. Germline values: CDR1 ENHRY, CDR2 SYGVKD. CDR3 size: 17 residues. V gave up 2 bases and J gave up 0 bases; unmatched junction bases: 8. In nucleotides, the CDR3 is TGTGCCATCAGTGAGGTGACAGGGGTACTTATGAACACTGAAGCTTTCTTT. Translation: CAISEVTGVLMNTEAFF.